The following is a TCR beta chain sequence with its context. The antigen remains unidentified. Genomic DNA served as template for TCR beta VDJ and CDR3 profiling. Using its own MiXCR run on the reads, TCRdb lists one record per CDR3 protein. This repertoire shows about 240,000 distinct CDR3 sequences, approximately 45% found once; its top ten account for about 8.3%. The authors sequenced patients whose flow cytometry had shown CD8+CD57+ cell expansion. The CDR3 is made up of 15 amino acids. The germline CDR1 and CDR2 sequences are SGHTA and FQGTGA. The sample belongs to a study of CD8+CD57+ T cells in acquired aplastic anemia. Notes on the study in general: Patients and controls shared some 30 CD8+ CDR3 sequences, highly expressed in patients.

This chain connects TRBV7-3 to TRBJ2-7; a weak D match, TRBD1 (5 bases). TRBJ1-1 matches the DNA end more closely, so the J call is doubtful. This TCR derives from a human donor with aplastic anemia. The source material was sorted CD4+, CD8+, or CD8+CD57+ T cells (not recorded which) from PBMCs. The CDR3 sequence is CASSLTDTSSTEAFF. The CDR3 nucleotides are TGTGCCAGCAGCTTAACGGACACTTCCTCCACTGAAGCTTTCTTT.